This is a list of T cell receptor beta chains from one sample in a study of T cell responses to AZD1222 COVID-19 vaccine. Data came from immunoSEQ multiplex PCR; TCRdb stores just in-frame clones and leaves some out. The sample lists about 120,000 clones, 91% seen once, with about 5.3% in the top ten. Here the sequenced sample was peripheral blood, taken on day 0 of AZD1222 vaccination. Receptors originate from an adult in good health. The CDR3 runs from the conserved cysteine through the conserved F or W. A D gene is named only where the DNA matches it firmly. Size tells how often a clone was seen (once, few, many) or the class of an expanded clone, and some rows leave it out.

v_call	clone_size	d_call	j_call	cdr3_aa	cdr3_nt
TRBV3-1/TRBV3-2	.	.	TRBJ1-1	CASSPTRRNGAFF	TGTGCCAGCAGCCCGACTCGGAGAAATGGAGCTTTCTTT
TRBV5-6	.	.	TRBJ1-2	CASSPLKGGYTF	TGTGCCAGCAGCCCTTTAAAGGGAGGCTACACCTTC
TRBV11-2	.	.	TRBJ2-6	CASSRVPSANVLTF	TGTGCCAGCAGCCGCGTGCCGTCGGCCAACGTCCTGACTTTC
TRBV7-9	.	.	TRBJ1-4	CASSLGAGKSEKLFF	TGTGCCAGCAGCTTAGGAGCAGGGAAGAGCGAAAAACTGTTTTTT
TRBV6-5	.	.	TRBJ1-2	CASFRVLYGYTF	TGTGCCAGCTTCCGGGTCCTTTATGGCTACACCTTC
TRBV15	.	TRBD1	TRBJ2-1	CATSWGQGAGNEQFF	TGTGCCACCAGCTGGGGACAGGGGGCTGGTAATGAGCAGTTCTTC
TRBV13	.	.	TRBJ2-7	CASTQGAGGNYEQYF	TGTGCCAGCACCCAGGGGGCGGGAGGGAACTACGAGCAGTACTTC
TRBV24-1	once	.	TRBJ1-6	CATSSGSSYNSPLHF	TGTGCCACCAGTTCCGGCAGCTCCTATAATTCACCCCTCCACTTT
TRBV5-4	.	.	TRBJ1-5	CASSLGGLSNQPQHF	TGTGCCAGCAGCTTAGGGGGTCTCAGCAATCAGCCCCAGCATTTT
TRBV6-5	.	.	TRBJ2-1	CASSQLSGTRLEQFF	TGTGCCAGCAGCCAACTTTCCGGGACTCGCCTTGAGCAGTTCTTC
TRBV11-2	.	.	TRBJ1-1	CASSLVGGNTEAFF	TGTGCCAGCAGCTTAGTAGGGGGTAACACTGAAGCTTTCTTT
TRBV7-8	.	.	TRBJ1-5	CASSPDGIQPQHF	TGTGCCAGCAGCCCCGATGGAATTCAGCCCCAGCATTTT
TRBV19	.	TRBD1	TRBJ2-2	CASTQTGYTGELFF	TGTGCCAGTACCCAGACAGGGTACACCGGGGAGCTGTTTTTT
TRBV29-1	.	TRBD1	TRBJ1-2	CSVKQGDGYTF	TGCAGCGTGAAACAGGGGGATGGCTACACCTTC
TRBV12-3/TRBV12-4	.	TRBD1	TRBJ1-5	CASSAGGDVPQHF	TGTGCCAGCAGCGCAGGGGGGGATGTTCCCCAGCATTTT
TRBV19	.	.	TRBJ2-1	CASSIDSWGEQFF	TGTGCCAGTAGTATAGATTCGTGGGGAGAGCAGTTCTTC
TRBV19	.	TRBD1	TRBJ1-1	CASMGQGLTEAFF	TGTGCCAGTATGGGACAGGGGCTGACTGAAGCTTTCTTT
TRBV14	.	.	TRBJ1-2	CASSQDNRVYGYTF	TGTGCCAGCAGCCAAGACAACAGGGTCTATGGCTACACCTTC
TRBV11-2	.	.	TRBJ1-6	CASSLDAVFRGLNSPLHF	TGTGCCAGCAGCTTAGACGCGGTGTTTCGAGGGCTAAATTCACCCCTCCACTTT
TRBV19	.	.	TRBJ1-1	CASRPEGSRAFF	TGTGCCAGTAGACCCGAGGGATCGCGGGCTTTCTTT
TRBV2	.	TRBD1	TRBJ1-5	CASTLAGGGNQPQHF	TGTGCCAGCACTCTGGCAGGGGGCGGCAATCAGCCCCAGCATTTT
TRBV6-2/TRBV6-3	.	TRBD1	TRBJ2-3	CASSRQGTDTQYF	TGTGCCAGCAGTCGACAGGGTACAGATACGCAGTATTTT
TRBV28	.	.	TRBJ2-2	CASSSMTGELFF	TGTGCCAGCAGTTCCATGACCGGGGAGCTGTTTTTT
TRBV6-5	once	TRBD1	TRBJ1-5	CAQPRQGWKQPQHF	TGTGCTCAGCCGAGACAGGGGTGGAAACAGCCCCAGCATTTT
TRBV3-1/TRBV3-2	.	.	TRBJ2-7	CASSPSLDQPTLYEQYF	TGTGCCAGCAGCCCATCATTAGACCAACCTACTCTATACGAGCAGTACTTC
TRBV19	.	.	TRBJ1-1	CASSIQGTEAFF	TGTGCCAGTAGTATCCAGGGAACTGAAGCTTTCTTT
TRBV24-1	.	.	TRBJ1-2	CATSGEGEVYGYTF	TGTGCCACCAGTGGTGAGGGAGAGGTGTATGGCTACACCTTC
TRBV20-1	.	TRBD2	TRBJ2-1	CSASLASGSGNEQFF	TGCAGTGCTAGTCTCGCTAGCGGGAGCGGGAATGAGCAGTTCTTC
TRBV5-1	.	TRBD2	TRBJ2-1	CASSQGGLGNEQFF	TGCGCCAGCAGCCAGGGAGGGTTGGGCAATGAGCAGTTCTTC
TRBV7-9	.	.	TRBJ1-5	CASSLEGSNQPQHF	TGTGCCAGCAGCTTAGAAGGAAGCAATCAGCCCCAGCATTTT
TRBV5-6	.	.	TRBJ2-5	CASSLTLSTETQYF	TGTGCCAGCAGCTTGACACTTTCCACGGAGACCCAGTACTTC
TRBV29-1	.	.	TRBJ1-3	CSVAGRNTIYF	TGCAGCGTTGCAGGGCGTAACACCATATATTTT
TRBV19	.	.	TRBJ2-7	CASSIRGQGPYEQYF	TGTGCCAGTAGTATCCGAGGGCAGGGCCCATACGAGCAGTACTTC
TRBV7-9	.	TRBD1	TRBJ1-2	CASSDGQGVPYGYTF	TGTGCCAGCAGCGATGGACAGGGGGTGCCCTATGGCTACACCTTC
TRBV9	.	.	TRBJ2-2	CASKARDTGELFF	TGTGCCAGCAAGGCCCGGGACACCGGGGAGCTGTTTTTT
TRBV4-2	.	.	TRBJ1-4	CASSQGREKLFF	TGTGCCAGCAGCCAGGGTCGTGAAAAACTGTTTTTT
TRBV5-1	.	.	TRBJ2-7	CAWGRGGPEQYF	TGCGCCTGGGGAAGAGGAGGCCCCGAGCAGTACTTC
TRBV27	.	.	TRBJ2-5	CASILKETQYF	TGTGCCAGCATCCTTAAAGAGACCCAGTACTTC
TRBV5-1	.	.	TRBJ1-6	CASSLRQFEALHF	TGCGCCAGCAGCTTGAGACAGTTCGAAGCCCTCCACTTT
TRBV5-1	few	TRBD1	TRBJ1-5	CASRTGGDQPQHF	TGCGCCAGCAGAACAGGGGGGGATCAGCCCCAGCATTTT
TRBV3-1/TRBV3-2	once	.	TRBJ2-2	CASSQVLGWFGLSNTGELFF	TGTGCCAGCAGCCAAGTGTTGGGGTGGTTCGGCTTATCGAACACCGGGGAGCTGTTTTTT
TRBV5-1	.	TRBD2	TRBJ2-1	CASSLQRGLAGANEQFF	TGCGCCAGCAGCTTGCAAAGAGGACTAGCGGGAGCCAATGAGCAGTTCTTC
TRBV18	.	TRBD2	TRBJ2-7	CASSPGGTGEQYF	TGTGCCAGCTCACCGGGGGGGACGGGCGAGCAGTACTTC
TRBV9	.	.	TRBJ2-7	CASSPPGAREQYF	TGTGCCAGCAGCCCCCCCGGGGCTCGCGAGCAGTACTTC
TRBV27	few	.	TRBJ1-2	CASSPRYNYGYTF	TGTGCCAGCAGTCCCCGATATAACTATGGCTACACCTTC
TRBV3-1/TRBV3-2	.	TRBD1	TRBJ1-2	CASSHRDRDYGYTF	TGTGCCAGCAGCCATCGGGACAGAGACTATGGCTACACCTTC
TRBV9	once	.	TRBJ1-4	CASSVEPRETTNEKLFF	TGTGCCAGCAGCGTAGAACCCCGGGAGACAACTAATGAAAAACTGTTTTTT
TRBV24-1	.	.	TRBJ1-1	CATADTLRAEAFF	TGTGCCACCGCGGACACCTTGCGGGCTGAAGCTTTCTTT
TRBV27	.	.	TRBJ1-1	CASLGGGNTEAFF	TGTGCCAGCCTAGGGGGGGGGAACACTGAAGCTTTCTTT
TRBV20-1	.	.	TRBJ1-4	CSASGRDGNNEKLFF	TGCAGTGCTAGTGGGAGGGACGGAAATAATGAAAAACTGTTTTTT
TRBV5-1	.	.	TRBJ1-6	CASSFTAGLDNSPLHF	TGCGCCAGCAGCTTTACCGCAGGTCTCGATAATTCACCCCTCCACTTT